This T cell receptor (beta chain) was observed in a study of cytomegalovirus exposure and HLA in healthy donors. V lost 5 bases, J lost 1 base, and 4 bases stayed unmatched. Germline loops: CDR1 MDHEN, CDR2 SYDVKM. The CDR3 is 14 amino acids. The PCR made use of 60 Vbeta and 13 Jbeta primers. Method: immunoSEQ multiplex PCR; TCRdb's copy keeps in-frame clones and lacks some. The sample comprises approximately 140,000 clones, roughly 72% of which are singletons, and about 1.8% rests with the top ten. Comment on this clone: Its antigen is still unknown.

Notes on the study in general: An analysis was carried out later, and it reportedly showed fewer N-insertions in an Asian-associated ancestry cluster than the approximately 680-donor mean. Analyzed later, association rates of TCRs varied across HLA loci, with DRB1 most and HLA-C fewest.

This clonotype was sampled from a woman in her fifties or sixties in good health and CMV-seronegative. This rearrangement joins TRBV28 to TRBJ1-2; the match to TRBD1 covers 7 bases. Material: PBMCs. Here the CDR3 reads CASSRDSVNYGYTF. CDR3 sequence (DNA): TGTGCCAGCAGTCGGGACAGCGTTAACTATGGCTACACCTTC.